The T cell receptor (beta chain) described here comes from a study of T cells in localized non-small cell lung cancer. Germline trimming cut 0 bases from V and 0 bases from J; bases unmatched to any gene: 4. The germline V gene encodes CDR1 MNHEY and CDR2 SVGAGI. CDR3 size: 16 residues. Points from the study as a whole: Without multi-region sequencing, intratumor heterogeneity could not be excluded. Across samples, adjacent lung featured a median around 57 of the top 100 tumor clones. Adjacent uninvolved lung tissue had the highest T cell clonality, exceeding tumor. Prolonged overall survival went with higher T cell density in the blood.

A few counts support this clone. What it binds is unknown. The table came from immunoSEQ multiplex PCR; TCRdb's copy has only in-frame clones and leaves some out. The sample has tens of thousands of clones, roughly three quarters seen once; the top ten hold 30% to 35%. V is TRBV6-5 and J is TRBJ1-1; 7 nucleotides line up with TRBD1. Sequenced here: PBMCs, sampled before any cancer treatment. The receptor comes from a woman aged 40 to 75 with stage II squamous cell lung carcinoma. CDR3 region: CASSYSFGTVNTEAFF. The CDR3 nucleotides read TGTGCCAGCAGTTACTCTTTCGGGACAGTGAACACTGAAGCTTTCTTT.